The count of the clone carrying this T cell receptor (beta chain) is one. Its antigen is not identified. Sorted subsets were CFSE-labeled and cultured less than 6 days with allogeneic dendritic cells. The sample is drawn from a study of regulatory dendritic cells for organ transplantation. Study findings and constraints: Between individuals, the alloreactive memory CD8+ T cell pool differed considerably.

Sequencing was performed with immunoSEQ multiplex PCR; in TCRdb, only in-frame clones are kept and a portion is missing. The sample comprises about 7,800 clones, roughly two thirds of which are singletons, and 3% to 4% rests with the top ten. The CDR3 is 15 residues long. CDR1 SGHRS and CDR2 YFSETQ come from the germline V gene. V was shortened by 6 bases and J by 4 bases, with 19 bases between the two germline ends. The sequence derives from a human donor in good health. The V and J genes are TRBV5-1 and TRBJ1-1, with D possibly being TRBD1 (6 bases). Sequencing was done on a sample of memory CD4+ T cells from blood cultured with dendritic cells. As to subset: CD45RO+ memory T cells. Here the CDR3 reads CASKQGARSGTEAFF. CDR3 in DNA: TGCGCCAGCAAACAGGGCGCGCGGTCGGGCACTGAAGCTTTCTTT.